The rows below give T cell receptor beta chains drawn from one sample of a study of a mutant IDH1 vaccine in newly diagnosed glioma. No cognate antigen is known for these TCRs. Some clones are missing from TCRdb's copy, which holds only in-frame ones; the method was immunoSEQ multiplex PCR. The data show about 61,000 clones, about four fifths seen once. The material was PBMCs, obtained from a glioma patient whose treatment included an IDH1 peptide vaccine. The receptor source for this set is a man in his forties or fifties with glioma. The CDR3 runs from the conserved cysteine through the conserved F or W. D genes are given only for firm matches. Clone size is stated in some rows and not others, as once, few, many or a class when expanded.

abundance,j_gene,v_gene,d_gene,CDR3nt,CDR3aa
.,TRBJ2-7,TRBV7-2,TRBD1,TGTGCCAGCAGCCCGGACAGGTACGAGCAGTACTTC,CASSPDRYEQYF
.,TRBJ1-2,TRBV6-4,.,TGTGCCAGCAGTGACATCCAGGGAGTCTATGGCTACACCTTC,CASSDIQGVYGYTF
.,TRBJ2-1,TRBV7-4,TRBD2,TGTGCCAGCATAAAACGGCGGGAGGGCTCCTACAATGAGCAGTTCTTC,CASIKRREGSYNEQFF
.,TRBJ2-2,TRBV28,TRBD2,TGTGCCAGTCTTCTAGCGGGGGCGAACACCGGGGAGCTGTTTTTT,CASLLAGANTGELFF
few,TRBJ1-1,TRBV29-1,.,TGCAGCGTTGGAACGGTTACTGAAGCTTTCTTT,CSVGTVTEAFF
.,TRBJ1-2,TRBV6-6,TRBD1,TGTGCCAGCAGTTACCCGGACAGGTCCTATGGCTACACCTTC,CASSYPDRSYGYTF
.,TRBJ1-1,TRBV6-5,TRBD1,TGTGCCAGCAGTTACCTTCCCAGGGGGAGCACTGAAGCTTTCTTT,CASSYLPRGSTEAFF
.,TRBJ2-3,TRBV5-1,.,TGCGCCAGCAGCTTGAACGCTGGTCCGGAGAGAACAGATACGCAGTATTTT,CASSLNAGPERTDTQYF
.,TRBJ2-7,TRBV7-6,.,TGTGCCAGCAGCTTGGAGGGGTTGAACGAGCAGTACTTC,CASSLEGLNEQYF
.,TRBJ1-2,TRBV5-4,.,TGTGCCAGCAGCTTGGTAGCCGGGAGGGATGGCTACACCTTC,CASSLVAGRDGYTF
.,TRBJ2-2,TRBV13,TRBD2,TGTGCCAGCAGCTCCACCAGCGGGAGGGCCCCCGGGGAGCTGTTTTTT,CASSSTSGRAPGELFF
.,TRBJ2-7,TRBV18,TRBD1,TGTGCCAGCTCATCAGGGACAGGGGACGACGAGCAGTACTTC,CASSSGTGDDEQYF
.,TRBJ1-2,TRBV5-8,.,TGTGCCAGCAGCTTGCAACCCCTTAACCATGGCTACACCTTC,CASSLQPLNHGYTF
.,TRBJ1-5,TRBV28,.,TGTGCCAGCAGTTTCTCCACCAGTTTAGGGAACAAGGATCAGCCCCAGCATTTT,CASSFSTSLGNKDQPQHF
.,TRBJ1-5,TRBV28,.,TGTGCCAGCAGTATCGATTGGCCGAGGGGCAATCAGCCCCAGCATTTT,CASSIDWPRGNQPQHF
few,TRBJ1-6,TRBV6-1,.,TGTGCCAGCAGTGAAGATACAGGACGCGGGTCCCTCCACTTT,CASSEDTGRGSLHF
.,TRBJ2-7,TRBV19,TRBD1,TGTGCCAGTAGTCCAAGAACGCGGACAGGGGAGGGCGAGCAGTACTTC,CASSPRTRTGEGEQYF
.,TRBJ2-5,TRBV19,TRBD1,TGTGCCAGTAGTATTGGACAGGGAGCAGAGACCCAGTACTTC,CASSIGQGAETQYF
.,TRBJ1-5,TRBV13,.,TGTGCCAGCAGCTTATCCCTCTCAGGGGATCAGCCCCAGCATTTT,CASSLSLSGDQPQHF
once,TRBJ2-2,TRBV29-1,.,TGCAGCGTTGCGACAGATCCGAGGACCGGGGAGCTGTTTTTT,CSVATDPRTGELFF
.,TRBJ2-7,TRBV30,.,TGTGCCTGGAGTGTCGGGCAGGTATACGAGCAGTACTTC,CAWSVGQVYEQYF
.,TRBJ1-1,TRBV18,TRBD1,TGTGCCAGCTCACCATCTCCAGGGGGGTCTGAAGCTTTCTTT,CASSPSPGGSEAFF
few,TRBJ1-4,TRBV30,.,TGTGCCTGGACCACTACCGGAGGGGAAAAACTGTTTTTT,CAWTTTGGEKLFF
.,TRBJ2-3,TRBV13,.,TGTGCCAGCAGCCCCGATAGTACTACAGCAGATACGCAGTATTTT,CASSPDSTTADTQYF
few,TRBJ1-2,TRBV19,TRBD1,TGTGCCAGTAATAAGGGGGCACCCTATGGCTACACCTTC,CASNKGAPYGYTF
.,TRBJ1-6,TRBV11-2,.,TGTGCCAGCAGGACGGCAGGGCGGGAATATAATTCACCCCTCCACTTT,CASRTAGREYNSPLHF
.,TRBJ2-7,TRBV5-1,TRBD1,TGCGCCAGCAGCTTGTCTACAACCGGGACAGGGGGCCACGAGCAGTACTTC,CASSLSTTGTGGHEQYF
few,TRBJ1-2,TRBV18,.,TGTGCCAGCTCATCCGCAGGGGTTGGCTACACCTTC,CASSSAGVGYTF
.,TRBJ2-7,TRBV9,.,TGTGCCAGCAGCGTAGACGGGACACTCGACTACGAGCAGTACTTC,CASSVDGTLDYEQYF
.,TRBJ2-1,TRBV29-1,.,TGCAGCGTTGGACCGGAGAACAATGAGCAGTTCTTC,CSVGPENNEQFF
.,TRBJ2-5,TRBV27,.,TGTGCCAGCAGTTCTGGACAGCGAGAGACCCAGTACTTC,CASSSGQRETQYF
.,TRBJ1-4,TRBV10-3,.,TGTGCCATCAGTGAAGGTCAGGGAGGGAATGAAAAACTGTTTTTT,CAISEGQGGNEKLFF
.,TRBJ2-2,TRBV2,TRBD1,TGTGCCAGCAGTGAAAGAGGGACAGTGAACACCGGGGAGCTGTTTTTT,CASSERGTVNTGELFF
.,TRBJ2-5,TRBV7-6,.,TGTGCCAGCAGCTTAGCGGCGGCCGTCCAAGAGACCCAGTACTTC,CASSLAAAVQETQYF
few,TRBJ2-5,TRBV4-3,.,TGCGCCAGCAGCCAAGGAATTGGTGAGACCCAGTACTTC,CASSQGIGETQYF
.,TRBJ2-5,TRBV18,.,TGTGCCAGCTCACCCGGGACGGCCTTCGAGACCCAGTACTTC,CASSPGTAFETQYF
once,TRBJ2-5,TRBV15,.,TGTGCCACCAGCAGAGATCGGGCGGCTCCAAAGTACTTC,CATSRDRAAPKYF
.,TRBJ2-5,TRBV6-5,TRBD1,TGTGCCAGCAGTTTGGACAGGGCGCGAGAGACCCAGTACTTC,CASSLDRARETQYF
.,TRBJ2-2,TRBV9,.,TGTGCCAGCAGCGTGAGGACAGATACCGGGGAGCTGTTTTTT,CASSVRTDTGELFF
.,TRBJ2-3,TRBV20-1,.,TGCAGTGCTAGACAGGGGGATACGCAGTATTTT,CSARQGDTQYF
.,TRBJ2-3,TRBV2,.,TGTGCCCCCGCCAGCACAGATACGCAGTATTTT,CAPASTDTQYF
few,TRBJ2-2,TRBV18,.,TGTGCCAGCTCACCTAGGAGCGACGTAACCCTTGGGACCGGGGAGCTGTTTTTT,CASSPRSDVTLGTGELFF
.,TRBJ2-2,TRBV6-1,TRBD2,TGTGCCAGCCGCTGGGCTAGCGGGGGGGAGCTGTTTTTT,CASRWASGGELFF
once,TRBJ1-2,TRBV29-1,.,TGCAGCGGTCCGAGGAGCCTTTACACCTTC,CSGPRSLYTF
.,TRBJ1-1,TRBV5-1,TRBD1,TGCGCCAGCAGCTTTCCCGGGACAGGTGGGGACACTGAAGCTTTCTTT,CASSFPGTGGDTEAFF
.,TRBJ1-1,TRBV7-8,.,TGTGCCAGCCCACGCAGGGCGAACACTGAAGCTTTCTTT,CASPRRANTEAFF
.,TRBJ2-7,TRBV5-1,TRBD1,TGCGCCAGCAGCTTGGGTGGACAGGGCTCGGGTGAGCAGTACTTC,CASSLGGQGSGEQYF
.,TRBJ2-1,TRBV7-6,TRBD2,TGTGCCAGCAGCTTAGGGGCTAGCGGGGGGACCTACAATGAGCAGTTCTTC,CASSLGASGGTYNEQFF
.,TRBJ2-5,TRBV6-1,TRBD2,TGTGCCAGCAACCTTAGCGGGAACCAAGAGACCCAGTACTTC,CASNLSGNQETQYF
.,TRBJ1-3,TRBV13,.,TGTGCCAGCAGCCGAAGGTGGAGTGTGACGCTAAATGGAAACACCATATATTTT,CASSRRWSVTLNGNTIYF
few,TRBJ1-1,TRBV9,.,TGTGCCAGCAGCGTCCTGCACAGGGCGAACACTGAAGCTTTCTTT,CASSVLHRANTEAFF
.,TRBJ1-2,TRBV7-2,TRBD1,TGTGCCAGCAGCCCAGGACAGGTTTTGGGCTACACCTTC,CASSPGQVLGYTF
.,TRBJ2-1,TRBV10-3,.,TGTGCCTCGAGAGTGACCGGGACTGCTCTTTACAATGAGCAGTTCTTC,CASRVTGTALYNEQFF
.,TRBJ2-5,TRBV2,.,TGTGCCAGCGCACCGGCAGACCAGAGGGGGACCCAGTACTTC,CASAPADQRGTQYF
.,TRBJ2-2,TRBV7-2,TRBD2,TGTGCCAGCAGCTTGGGGCTGGGAGGGTCCCCCGGGGAGCTGTTTTTT,CASSLGLGGSPGELFF
.,TRBJ2-2,TRBV6-1,.,TGTGCCAGCAGTGAGCGGGACACCGGGGAGCTGTTTTTT,CASSERDTGELFF
once,TRBJ1-2,TRBV6-5,TRBD1,TGTGCCAGCAGGCAGGGACAGGGTTATGGCTACACCTTC,CASRQGQGYGYTF
.,TRBJ1-5,TRBV30,.,TGTGCCTGGAGTCAGGACGGGAATCAGCCCCAGCATTTT,CAWSQDGNQPQHF
.,TRBJ2-7,TRBV7-9,.,TGTGCCAGCAGCCCTAGCCCGGTTCTGGTTCCCGAGCAGTACTTC,CASSPSPVLVPEQYF